The 14 T cell receptor beta chains listed next were all sequenced from one sample in a study of shared T cell receptors in the human thymus. Some clones are missing from TCRdb's copy, which holds only in-frame ones; the method was immunoSEQ multiplex PCR. The profile covers 600,000 or so clones, with approximately 89% appearing a single time and 0.0094% taken by the ten largest. These data were also reused for a study on human thymus T cells.

Sequenced: thymocytes. Source of these receptors: a boy under two years old with a congenital heart defect.

The chain links TRBV11-2 to TRBJ2-7, with D uncertain. This CDR3 is built from 15 residues. Germline V gene sequence: CDR1 SGHAT, CDR2 FQNNGV. V lost 2 bases, J lost 4 bases, and 15 bases lay in between. CDR3 sequence reads: CASSLFFTVPYEQYF. Here the CDR3 DNA reads TGTGCCAGCAGCTTATTTTTCACAGTACCATACGAGCAGTACTTC.

The chain employs TRBV29-1 and TRBJ1-2, with unresolved D. With 1 base removed from V and 6 bases from J, the gap between germline ends came to 9 bases. This CDR3 has 12 amino acids. Germline CDR1 SQVTM, CDR2 ANQGSEA. CDR3 nucleotide sequence: TGCAGCGTTGAAGGGCCCCCCCATGGCTACACCTTC. Translation: CSVEGPPHGYTF.

In DNA form, the CDR3 reads TGCAGCGTTGAGAATGGACAGGCTAACACTGAAGCTTTCTTT. This encodes CSVENGQANTEAFF. J is TRBJ1-1 and V is TRBV29-1; 7 bases are a match to TRBD1. The CDR3 length is 14 residues. Germline loops: CDR1 SQVTM, CDR2 ANQGSEA. Trimming took 3 bases from V and 2 from J; bases not matched to a gene: 6.

This sequence joins TRBV4-1 and TRBJ2-7, with 9 bases that match TRBD2. V lost 0 bases to trimming and J lost 2 bases; unmatched junction nucleotides: 2. The CDR3 totals 15 residues. Germline loops: CDR1 MGHRA, CDR2 YSYEKL. The CDR3 loop reads CASSQDSGGTYEQYF. The CDR3, as DNA: TGCGCCAGCAGCCAAGATAGCGGGGGAACCTACGAGCAGTACTTC.

The chain employs TRBV7-2 and TRBJ2-6, with TRBD2 identical over 7 bases. The CDR3 has 17 residues. From germline, CDR1 is SGHTA and CDR2 FQGNSA. The V gene end was trimmed by 5 bases and the J gene end by 0 bases; junction bases not matched to a gene: 7. The CDR3 loop reads CASSRGDGPSGANVLTF. The CDR3 DNA follows: TGTGCCAGCAGCCGGGGGGACGGACCCTCTGGGGCCAACGTCCTGACTTTC. Complete variable domain (other parts from reference TRBV7-2 and TRBJ2-6): GAGVSQSPSNKVTEKGKDVELRCDPISGHTALYWYRQSLGQGLEFLIYFQGNSAPDKSGLPSDRFSAERTGGSVSTLTIQRTQQEDSAVYLCASSRGDGPSGANVLTFGAGSRLTVL.

The chain joins TRBV18 to TRBJ1-2; unclear D gene. Deletions cut 3 bases from V and 0 bases from J, with 14 bases between. Germline CDR1 and CDR2: KGHSH and LQKENI. The CDR3 totals 16 residues. CDR3 amino acids: CASSPDGQVANYGYTF. DNA of the CDR3: TGTGCCAGCTCACCGGATGGCCAGGTGGCTAACTATGGCTACACCTTC.

This clone was detected only a few times. The chain combines TRBV29-1 with TRBJ1-2; no reliable D call. In germline, CDR1 is SQVTM, CDR2 ANQGSEA. V lost 0 bases to trimming and J lost 7 bases, with 9 bases between them. This CDR3 is 12 amino acids long. The CDR3 reads CSVEDILSGYTF. The CDR3 DNA is TGCAGCGTTGAAGACATTTTGAGTGGCTACACCTTC.

The gene calls are TRBV6-5 and TRBJ2-7; D might be TRBD1 (6 bases). CDR1 and CDR2 (germline): MNHEY, SVGAGI. Trimming pared 2 bases from V and 7 bases from J, leaving 18 bases between. This CDR3 has 15 amino acids. Here the CDR3 DNA reads TGTGCCAGCAGTTACGTCGGGACATCCCCTAAGGAGCAGTACTTC. This codes for CASSYVGTSPKEQYF.

Only a few counts were recorded for this clone. The gene calls are TRBV4-3 and TRBJ1-3, with D maybe TRBD1 (6 bases). The CDR3 has 14 residues. Germline assignment: CDR1 LGHNA and CDR2 YSLEER. V lost 1 base and J 6 bases, leaving 10 bases between the germline ends. CDR3 nucleotide sequence: TGCGCCAGCAGCCAAGGCCCAGGGGAAAACACCATATATTTT. Protein product: CASSQGPGENTIYF.

The chain couples TRBV7-2 to TRBJ2-1; TRBD1 is a possible D gene (6 bases). The CDR3 length is 14 residues. Germline loops: CDR1 SGHTA, CDR2 FQGNSA. V lost 5 bases and J 3 bases, leaving 11 bases between the germline ends. CDR3 sequence: CASSPRGNYNEQFF. CDR3 DNA sequence: TGTGCCAGCAGCCCAAGGGGGAACTACAATGAGCAGTTCTTC.

The table lists this clone with a count of one. The J gene is TRBJ2-5, the V gene TRBV28, with TRBD2 as a possible D gene (6 bases). The V end was cut by 3 bases, the J end by 3 bases, with 20 bases between. There are 17 residues in the CDR3. CDR1 MDHEN and CDR2 SYDVKM come from the germline V gene. The CDR3 DNA reads TGTGCCAGCAGTTTCAGGCGGGTCCAAGGAGGGGAAGAGACCCAGTACTTC. This encodes CASSFRRVQGGEETQYF.

The chain joins TRBV6-4 to TRBJ2-1, with 9 bases matching TRBD2. The CDR3 totals 16 residues. Germline V gene sequence: CDR1 MRHNA, CDR2 SNTAGT. The trim removed 2 bases at V and 1 base at J, leaving 3 bases unmatched. CDR3 coding DNA: TGTGCCAGCAGTGACAAGCGGGGGGCTTCCTACAATGAGCAGTTCTTC. Protein product: CASSDKRGASYNEQFF.

This sequence joins TRBV7-3 and TRBJ2-1; 10 nucleotides agree with TRBD2. Germline CDR1 reads SGHTA; CDR2 reads FQGTGA. The CDR3 totals 15 residues. Trimming took 5 bases from V and 7 from J; bases not matched to a gene: 8. The CDR3 here is CASSQSGGARNEQFF. The CDR3 coding sequence is TGTGCCAGCAGCCAAAGCGGGGGGGCAAGGAATGAGCAGTTCTTC.

This chain links TRBV5-5 with TRBJ2-1, with 9 bases aligning to TRBD2. This CDR3 is 15 amino acids long. Germline CDR1 is SGHKS and CDR2 is YYEKEE (reference sequence). The V segment lost 3 bases and the J segment 9 bases; nucleotides outside the gene matches: 10. CDR3 amino acids: CASSSPAGGPGEQFF. As DNA, the CDR3 is TGTGCCAGCAGCTCCCCGGCGGGAGGGCCGGGTGAGCAGTTCTTC.